These 27 T cell receptor beta chains originate from one sample sequenced in a study of molecular identifiers for immune sequencing clone quantification (dated by TCRdb to 2017 to 2018). Libraries were constructed by PCR. This sample was sequenced with a NextSeq 500. TCRdb reran the public reads through fastp at Q25 and MiXCR, keeping productive beta chains. Entries that share a CDR3 protein sequence are merged under the most common genes and DNA. The table for this sample lists around 480,000 distinct CDR3 sequences; approximately 25% of them were counted only once. The ten largest make up roughly 0.77% of the sample. Material: naive CD8+ T cells from blood, with Jurkat cell RNA spiked in. The cell subset or site label, read with the paper, signifies: FACS-sorted CD8+CD4-CCR7+CD45RA+ naive T cells. Receptors were obtained from a human donor in good health. Some libraries in this study had Jurkat cell RNA spiked in.

This clonotype was observed many times. J is TRBJ2-5 and V is TRBV29-1, with 10 bases matching TRBD2. The V and J ends lost 5 bases and 1 base, in that order; junction bases with no gene match: 10. This CDR3 is 16 amino acids long. Germline V gene data show CDR1 as SQVTM and CDR2 as ANQGSEA. CDR3 amino acids: CSVIPRGTSVQETQYF. The CDR3 coding sequence is TGCAGCGTTATCCCGCGGGGGACTAGCGTCCAAGAGACCCAGTACTTC.

This clonotype was seen only once. V is TRBV4-3 and J is TRBJ2-4; D perhaps matches TRBD2 (6 bases). Germline V gene sequence: CDR1 LGHNA, CDR2 YSLEER. This CDR3 has 17 amino acids. Deletions cut 3 bases from V and 4 bases from J, with 19 bases between. This CDR3 reads CASSHDPRGRLKNIQYF. The CDR3 coding sequence is TGCGCCAGCAGCCATGATCCCCGGGGGAGGTTGAAAAACATTCAGTACTTC.

The genes are TRBV7-6 and TRBJ2-7, with 8 bases that match TRBD1. The CDR3 consists of 14 residues. V dropped 5 bases and J dropped 2; count of bases not matched to a gene: 5. The germline CDR1 and CDR2 sequences are SGHVS and FNYEAQ. The CDR3 nucleotides read TGTGCCAGCAGCCAAATGACAGGGGCCTACGAGCAGTACTTC. Its translation: CASSQMTGAYEQYF.

For this clonotype: A much larger clone sits a single nucleotide away, making a read error possible. The chain links TRBV5-3 to TRBJ2-7, with TRBD2 matching 7 bases. TRBV5-3 is treated as an ORF (open reading frame) with a function not yet certain. CDR3 size: 14 residues. The CDR3 is CASSLGGTAGEQYF. The CDR3 nucleotides read TGTGCCAGCAGCTTGGGGGGGACTGCGGGTGAGCAGTACTTC.

Only a few counts were recorded for this clonotype. The gene calls are TRBV7-9 and TRBJ2-3; TRBD1 agrees at 8 bases. This CDR3 spans 16 amino acids. The V gene's germline CDR1 is SEHNR and CDR2 FQNEAQ (reference sequence). The J segment lost 2 bases and the V segment lost 0 bases, leaving 4 bases of the junction unmatched. CDR3 amino acids: CASSLALTGDTDTQYF. CDR3 DNA: TGTGCCAGCAGCTTAGCGTTGACAGGGGACACAGATACGCAGTATTTT.

This chain joins TRBV11-3 and TRBJ2-7; either TRBD1 or TRBD2 may fit D (5 bases each). The J call is doubtful: the DNA matches TRBJ2-5 better. Germline V CDR1 and CDR2: SGHNT, YENEEA. This CDR3 is 15 amino acids long. CDR3 residues: CASSTTSGTGETQYF. The CDR3 nucleotides are TGTGCCAGCAGCACCACCTCCGGGACCGGGGAGACCCAGTACTTC.

Remarks on this clonotype: A much larger clone sits a single nucleotide away, making a read error possible. Here the CDR3 DNA reads TGTGCCACCAGCGGGACTACGAACGCCGGGGAGCTGGTTTTT. It specifies CATSGTTNAGELVF. The rearrangement uses TRBV24-1 and TRBJ2-2; 7 bases are shared with TRBD2. Germline CDR1 is KGHDR and CDR2 is SFDVKD. CDR3 length: 14 amino acids.

Many counts were recorded for this clonotype. This chain uses TRBV2 with TRBJ2-3; 7 positions agree with TRBD2. V dropped 7 bases and J dropped 2; count of bases not matched to a gene: 9. CDR3 length equals 15 residues. Germline V gene sequence: CDR1 SNHLY, CDR2 FYNNEI. Here the CDR3 reads CASKVAGALTDTQYF. The DNA for the CDR3 is TGTGCCAGCAAGGTAGCGGGCGCTCTCACAGATACGCAGTATTTT.

Worth noting for this clonotype: This could be a read error, since a much larger clone is one nucleotide away. The chain combines TRBV29-1 with TRBJ1-2; D is undetermined. The CDR3 is made up of 13 amino acids. Deletions cut 2 bases from V and 2 bases from J, with 9 bases between. CDR1 is SQVTM, CDR2 ANQGSEA, per germline. The CDR3, as DNA: TGCAGCGTTGAAACAAGGAGGAACTATGGCTACACCTTC. As protein: CSVETRRNYGYTF.

On this clonotype itself: This sequence may be a read error, since a much larger clone differs from it by one base. The chain is built from TRBV29-1 and TRBJ1-1; D call uncertain. Per germline, CDR1 SQVTM and CDR2 ANQGSEA. CDR3 length: 13 amino acids. CDR3 residues: CSVEDKGYTAAFF. For the CDR3, the DNA is TGCAGCGTTGAAGACAAGGGATACACTGCAGCTTTCTTT.

Only a few counts were recorded for this clonotype. The chain is built from TRBV27 and TRBJ2-5; D not certain. The CDR3 has 11 amino acids. Trimming took 7 bases from V and 1 from J, leaving 4 bases between them. Germline assignment: CDR1 MNHEY and CDR2 SMNVEV (reference sequence). Here the CDR3 DNA reads TGTGCCAGCAACCCCCAAGAGACCCAGTACTTC. It translates to CASNPQETQYF.

This clonotype came up many times. The chain employs TRBV28 and TRBJ2-4, with 7 bases fitting TRBD2. This CDR3 spans 18 amino acids. The germline V gene encodes CDR1 MDHEN and CDR2 SYDVKM. The J segment lost 0 bases and the V segment lost 2 bases, leaving 10 bases of the junction unmatched. The CDR3 loop is CASSLGRLADRAKNIQYF. Written as DNA, the CDR3 is TGTGCCAGCAGTTTAGGGCGTCTAGCGGATAGAGCCAAAAACATTCAGTACTTC. The whole variable domain, remainder taken from reference TRBV28 and TRBJ2-4, is DVKVTQSSRYLVKRTGEKVFLECVQDMDHENMFWYRQDPGLGLRLIYFSYDVKMKEKGDIPEGYSVSREKKERFSLILESASTNQTSMYLCASSLGRLADRAKNIQYFGAGTRLSVL.

The chain combines TRBV11-2 with TRBJ2-3; D possibly corresponds to TRBD2 (6 bases). V was cut by 5 bases and J by 2 bases, with 14 bases left in between. Germline lookup yields CDR1 SGHAT and CDR2 FQNNGV. CDR3 length: 15 residues. CDR3 nucleotide sequence: TGTGCCAGCAGCGGGGTCGCGGGAAACACAGATACGCAGTATTTT. Translated: CASSGVAGNTDTQYF.

In its sample, this clonotype was seen many times. The CDR3 protein is CASSLESGVLGEQYF. Here the CDR3 DNA reads TGTGCCAGCAGCTTAGAGAGTGGGGTCCTGGGGGAGCAGTACTTC. This chain uses TRBV7-9 with TRBJ2-7; D gene uncertain. The CDR3 extends over 15 amino acids. Trimming stripped 1 base from V and 7 bases from J, with 17 bases between. The V gene's germline CDR1 is SEHNR and CDR2 FQNEAQ (reference sequence).

Remarks on this clonotype: A much larger clone lies one base from this, so it may be a read error. The J gene is TRBJ2-3, the V gene TRBV5-3; TRBD2 matches at 9 bases. TRBV5-3 is an open reading frame whose function is uncertain. The CDR3 is made up of 15 amino acids. The CDR3 is CASSLVAGDLSTQYF. The CDR3 DNA reads as TGTGCCAGCAGCTTGGTAGCGGGGGATCTAAGTACGCAGTATTTT.

Comments on this clonotype: An end of the junction does not agree with germline; a read error may underlie this. This rearrangement joins TRBV28 to TRBJ2-3; D is perhaps TRBD1 (6 bases). CDR3 length: 15 residues. CDR1 and CDR2 (germline): MDHEN, SYDVKM. The CDR3 region is CARPHRDTNTETQYF. The CDR3 DNA sequence: TGTGCCAGACCCCACCGGGACACGAACACAGAAACGCAGTATTTT.

This clonotype was seen ten or more times. The CDR3 DNA sequence: TGTGCCAGCAGAGCCGGGACAGAAAACATTCAGTACTTC. Protein product: CASRAGTENIQYF. V usage is TRBV3-1 and J usage is TRBJ2-4; 7 bases match TRBD1. The germline gives CDR1 LGHDT, CDR2 YNNKEL (reference sequence). Unmatched junction bases numbered 4, after V lost 6 bases and J lost 5 bases. This CDR3 is built from 13 residues.

This chain joins TRBV6-5 and TRBJ1-6; no clear D gene. Germline lookup yields CDR1 MNHEY and CDR2 SVGAGI. The CDR3 loop spans 15 amino acids. Trimming left V 2 bases short and J 6 bases short, with 11 bases between. DNA for the CDR3: TGTGCCAGCAGTTACGCGGCCATAAGTAATTCACCCCTCCACTTT. As protein: CASSYAAISNSPLHF.

This clonotype was seen only a few times. The V and J genes are TRBV4-3 and TRBJ2-4, with D perhaps matching TRBD1 (5 bases). Deletions cut 1 base from V and 4 bases from J, with 8 bases between. The CDR3 consists of 14 residues. Germline-derived CDR1 and CDR2 are LGHNA and YSLEER. The CDR3: CASSQGTTKNIQYF. CDR3 nucleotides: TGCGCCAGCAGCCAAGGGACAACTAAAAACATTCAGTACTTC.

This clonotype has at least ten counts. This chain joins TRBV6-5 and TRBJ2-3, with D tentatively TRBD1 (6 bases). Trimming took off 3 bases at V and 0 bases at J, with 10 bases between the two ends. The CDR3 has 15 amino acids. Germline values: CDR1 MNHEY, CDR2 SVGAGI. As DNA, the CDR3 is TGTGCCAGCAGTTATTGGCAGGGGAGCACAGATACGCAGTATTTT. Translation gives CASSYWQGSTDTQYF.

The rearrangement links TRBV4-2 to TRBJ1-2; D ambiguous. Trimming cost V 0 bases and J 7 bases, with 24 bases left between them. The CDR3 totals 18 residues. Germline CDR1 LGHNA, CDR2 YNFKEQ. DNA for the CDR3: TGTGCCAGCAGCCAAGATCTTGGTGGCAGCCCATCCCTCCTTGGCTACACCTTC. This gives the protein CASSQDLGGSPSLLGYTF.

This clonotype came up a few times. The chain is built from TRBV14 and TRBJ2-2, with 9 nucleotides matching TRBD1. The V segment lost 0 bases and the J segment 5 bases; nucleotides outside the gene matches: 4. There are 16 residues in the CDR3. The germline V gene has CDR1 SGHDN and CDR2 FVKESK. CDR3 in amino acids: CASSQDDRGTTGELFF. In DNA, the CDR3 is TGTGCCAGCAGCCAAGATGACAGGGGGACTACCGGGGAGCTGTTTTTT. Full variable domain (missing parts from reference TRBV14 and TRBJ2-2): EAGVTQFPSHSVIEKGQTVTLRCDPISGHDNLYWYRRVMGKEIKFLLHFVKESKQDESGMPNNRFLAERTGGTYSTLKVQPAELEDSGVYFCASSQDDRGTTGELFFGEGSRLTVL.

This clonotype was observed a few times. The chain uses TRBV12-3 or TRBV12-4 and TRBJ2-7; D may match TRBD1 or TRBD2 (5 bases each). CDR3 length: 16 amino acids. The ends were cut back, 6 bases at V and 6 bases at J, with 24 bases in the middle. The CDR3 here is CASSRGSATALSEQYF. The CDR3 DNA sequence: TGTGCCAGCAGCCGGGGTTCAGCGACAGCTTTAAGCGAGCAGTACTTC.

In this sample, this clonotype turned up a few times. The rearrangement links TRBV27 to TRBJ2-1; D gene unclear. The germline V gene has CDR1 MNHEY and CDR2 SMNVEV (reference sequence). This CDR3 is 13 amino acids long. Trimming pared 3 bases from V and 7 bases from J, leaving 10 bases between. DNA of the CDR3: TGTGCCAGCAGTTTTCATCCCGGGAATGAGCAGTTCTTC. Its translation: CASSFHPGNEQFF.

The gene calls are TRBV7-9 and TRBJ1-3, with 9 bases aligning to TRBD1. From germline, CDR1 is SEHNR and CDR2 FQNEAQ (reference sequence). V gave up 5 bases and J gave up 1 base; unmatched junction bases: 6. The CDR3 covers 16 residues. This CDR3 reads CASSTVDRGSGNTIYF. CDR3 DNA: TGTGCCAGCAGCACCGTAGACAGGGGGTCTGGAAACACCATATATTTT.

This clonotype appeared a single time. J is TRBJ2-5 and V is TRBV19; D remains ambiguous. Looked up from germline, CDR1 is LNHDA and CDR2 is SQIVND (reference sequence). V lost 5 bases to trimming and J lost 5 bases, with 24 bases between them. This CDR3 has 17 amino acids. The CDR3 DNA is TGTGCCAGTAGTCCCGAGGTGGGTTGGGCGGTCGCGGAGACCCAGTACTTC. Amino acid sequence: CASSPEVGWAVAETQYF.

The V and J genes are TRBV7-9 and TRBJ2-5, with 8 bases identical to TRBD1. This CDR3 is built from 15 residues. Unmatched junction bases numbered 7, after V lost 2 bases and J lost 5 bases. Germline CDR1 and CDR2: SEHNR and FQNEAQ (reference sequence). Here the CDR3 reads CASSLRTGLEETQYF. The CDR3 DNA reads TGTGCCAGCAGCTTACGGACAGGGTTGGAGGAGACCCAGTACTTC.